The clone carrying this TCR beta chain was observed a handful of times. Participant age was about 18 to 89 years, and participants resided in approximately 25 US areas. The study recruited exposed participants who had met a COVID-19 case within 2 weeks before entry. The CDR3 totals 17 residues. CDR1 is LNHDA, CDR2 SQIVND, per germline (reference sequence). V was cut by 1 base and J by 0 bases, with 13 bases left in between. Assay used: immunoSEQ multiplex PCR; TCRdb lists only in-frame clones, some missing. The repertoire includes 200,000 or so clones, around four fifths of them detected once, and about 4.6% sits in the top ten. This record belongs to a study of blood T cell repertoires in COVID-19. Whole-study context: Some COVID-19 samples were acute and others convalescent; all came from the United States, Italy and Spain.

The sequence came from a woman between 45 and 65 years old who had been exposed to COVID-19. The chain links TRBV19 to TRBJ2-1; D unresolved. The material sequenced was PBMCs or T cells enriched from blood (not recorded which). In DNA form, the CDR3 reads TGTGCCAGTAGTATAGGGGTAGGCAGGTACTCCTACAATGAGCAGTTCTTC. It specifies CASSIGVGRYSYNEQFF.